Described below is a single TCR beta chain sequence and its context. This clone has a count of ten or more. Its antigen remains unidentified. No per-base quality is available; no much larger clone lies one base away. This entry is derived from a study of metastatic and nonmetastatic thyroid tumors (TCRdb year 2020). Broadly, across the study: The researchers compared repertoires between peripheral blood samples and tumor or nodule tissue samples from patients with malignant or benign thyroid disease. What the work shows at the level of the full study, not this receptor alone: TCR beta diversity was reported as significantly higher in malignant tumors than in benign nodules, in both blood and tumor samples.

The library was built by means of PCR. The reads were generated on an Illumina HiSeq 4000. The TCR beta-chain CDR3 region of each patient was profiled by high-throughput sequencing. Turning to the authors' computational methods: A classifier to discriminate distant-metastatic papillary thyroid cancer patients was built from CDR3 differences across clinicopathological groups. The Shannon index was used to measure repertoire diversity, and the Morisita-Horn index was used to measure how similar tumor and blood repertoires were. The public reads were reprocessed in TCRdb via fastp at Q25 and MiXCR, keeping in-frame beta chains. V and J calls and clone size were set by TCRdb, not the authors. The sample includes around 17,000 clones, with roughly 24% observed a single time. Approximately 15% of the sample is in the top ten clones. Its CDR3 holds 12 amino acids, cysteine through phenylalanine. Solely the CDR3 DNA is kept, with 36 bases framed from the first base. Trimming takes 3 bases from V and 7 bases from J, and the germline ends sit 6 bases apart. CDR1 and CDR2, per the germline V gene (reference sequence), are LNHDA and SQIVND.

None of the patients had been given any treatment before thyroid surgery. Patient clinical samples collected from the early 2010s to the late 2010s were retrospectively analysed using T-cell receptor beta sequencing. Sequenced input: adjacent normal tissue. The rearrangement combines TRBV19 with TRBJ2-2, with no confidently assigned D gene. The receptor's source is a female donor with papillary thyroid cancer or a benign thyroid nodule (not recorded which). Some clones in this sample may be carry-over from other donors' samples. The CDR3 region reads CASSIGYGELFF. The DNA sequence follows: TGTGCCAGTAGTATCGGCTACGGGGAGCTGTTTTTT.